Listed below are T cell receptor beta chains from one sample, sequenced in a study of T cell responses to AZD1222 COVID-19 vaccine. Repertoires were generated with immunoSEQ multiplex PCR, while TCRdb's copy carries only in-frame clones and drops some. The sample holds 140,000 to 150,000 clones, under 95% seen once. The sample consisted of peripheral blood, taken on day 0 of AZD1222 vaccination. The receptor set was obtained from an adult in good health. Each CDR3 is given with its conserved first and last residue. The order of the fields is J gene, D gene, V gene, CDR3 protein. A D gene is named only where the DNA matches it firmly.

>TRBJ1-4|-|TRBV7-9
CASSLWGAGNEKLFF
>TRBJ1-1|TRBD1|TRBV7-9
CASSDRDSQGYTEAFF
>TRBJ1-1|-|TRBV6-5
CASSVHILNTEAFF
>TRBJ1-4|TRBD1|TRBV4-3
CASKPHPGGGGEKLFF
>TRBJ1-1|-|TRBV3-1/TRBV3-2
CASSQTQSGVTFF
>TRBJ1-5|TRBD1|TRBV4-2
CASSQGTGSVGGHQPQHF
>TRBJ2-5|-|TRBV28
CASISCLGETQYF
>TRBJ2-7|-|TRBV12-3/TRBV12-4
CATRGVGYEQYF
>TRBJ2-3|-|TRBV15
CATSRGGTDYTDTQYF
>TRBJ2-7|TRBD2|TRBV4-3
CASSQRERGYEQYF
>TRBJ1-1|-|TRBV12-2
CASRLIQGVGNTEAFF
>TRBJ2-6|-|TRBV27
CASSEIGVMTGANVLTF
>TRBJ1-4|TRBD1|TRBV9
CASSPGQSNEKLFF
>TRBJ1-1|-|TRBV4-2
CASSQGPATEAFF
>TRBJ2-1|-|TRBV27
CASSFSRAWTSEEQFF
>TRBJ2-3|-|TRBV12-3/TRBV12-4
CASVSKRPDTQYF
>TRBJ2-5|-|TRBV2
CASSVQLGTFQETQYF
>TRBJ1-4|-|TRBV18
CASSPQGGEKLFF
>TRBJ1-2|-|TRBV29-1
CSVDRSGANYGYTF
>TRBJ1-5|-|TRBV28
CASSLGPNQPQHF
>TRBJ2-1|-|TRBV9
CASSVGRGSYNEQFF
>TRBJ1-5|-|TRBV6-1
CASSEAFSRPQHF
>TRBJ1-1|-|TRBV11-1
CASSIVSLAEAFF
>TRBJ1-1|TRBD1|TRBV18
CASSPLIGGTNTEAFF
>TRBJ2-4|TRBD2|TRBV27
CASSWTGGGRPNIQYF
>TRBJ2-7|-|TRBV7-8
CASSLERASSYEQYF
>TRBJ2-1|-|TRBV27
CASSFFSYNEQFF
>TRBJ2-7|-|TRBV19
CASSIRQGGYEQYF
>TRBJ2-1|TRBD1|TRBV19
CASSITGTGLNEQFF
>TRBJ1-1|-|TRBV6-2/TRBV6-3
CASSRAGNTEAFF
>TRBJ2-7|TRBD2|TRBV24-1
CATSVASGRVRYEQYF
>TRBJ2-7|-|TRBV27
CASRGISDGYEQYF
>TRBJ2-7|TRBD2|TRBV11-2
CASSLVAGEFYEQYF
>TRBJ1-1|-|TRBV6-5
CASRAGYTEAFF
>TRBJ2-1|-|TRBV18
CASSPESYPYNEQFF
>TRBJ1-6|-|TRBV5-1
CASSMGLPNSPLHF
>TRBJ1-5|-|TRBV27
CASSSLAREGPQHF
>TRBJ2-7|-|TRBV28
CASNPIGIVRGQIIRIGIYF
>TRBJ2-4|-|TRBV7-6
CASSLGMQGGYMAKNIQYF
>TRBJ2-5|TRBD2|TRBV5-4
CASSLRLAGVGETQYF
>TRBJ2-2|-|TRBV7-3
CASSLKPGELFF
>TRBJ2-5|TRBD2|TRBV7-2
CASSYPGGVQETQYF
>TRBJ2-7|TRBD1|TRBV4-3
CASSQDIPRDRTYEQYF
>TRBJ1-3|-|TRBV6-5
CASQPGISGNTIYF
>TRBJ1-4|TRBD1|TRBV5-8
CASSFRPGTGVSTNEKLFF
>TRBJ2-7|-|TRBV4-2
CASSSGVYEQYF
>TRBJ1-1|-|TRBV10-3
CAISERQGYTEAFF
>TRBJ2-7|-|TRBV4-3
CASSQYVGNYEQYF
>TRBJ2-6|-|TRBV7-2
CANEPETGANVLTF
>TRBJ1-1|TRBD1|TRBV29-1
CSGEGAPNTEAFF
>TRBJ1-3|-|TRBV5-1
CASSLAQGSGNTIYF
>TRBJ1-1|TRBD1|TRBV28
CASSWDRGRTNTEAFF
>TRBJ2-2|-|TRBV23-1
CASSQTGALTGELFF